This section outlines one T cell receptor (beta chain) sequence together with its context. Its cognate antigen is unknown. These data originate in a study of blood T cells in healthy people across ages. General study points: Strong correlation was found linking TCR beta diversity to naive T cell percentage. Diversity figures derived from one million T cells were judged to underestimate the true value.

A sample-barcoded 5' primer and a J-beta primer mix were used in a second PCR of about 6 to 11 cycles. Each CDR3 protein gets one entry after TCRdb re-called the 5' RACE reads with MiXCR. The sample comprises some 1,500,000 distinct CDR3 sequences, 35% to 45% of which are singletons, and just over 4% rests with the top ten. This CDR3 comprises 15 residues. Germline loops: CDR1 MGHDK, CDR2 SYGVNS. The V gene lost 2 bases and the J gene lost 1 base, with 11 bases spanning the gap. This clonotype was sampled from a woman aged 18-30 years in good health. Sequenced: blood. V usage is TRBV25-1 and J usage is TRBJ1-1; tentatively, D is TRBD1 (5 bases). In DNA form, the CDR3 reads TGTGCCAGCAGTGAAACCGGGACGGGGAACACTGAAGCTTTCTTT. This gives the protein CASSETGTGNTEAFF.